This T cell receptor (beta chain) was recorded in a study of neurological immune-mediated disorders. The CDR3 is made up of 13 amino acids. V lost 4 bases and J lost 6; bases outside the gene matches: 3. CDR1 SGDLS and CDR2 YYNGEE come from the germline V gene. TCRdb reprocessed the 5' RACE reads via MiXCR and lists one record per CDR3 protein. This table holds 95,000 to 150,000 distinct CDR3 sequences, about 3.4% found once. Details on this clonotype: Its matching antigen is unknown.

Whole-study results and caveats: The study found the most TCR clonal expansion in HTLV-1-associated myelopathy and the least in multiple sclerosis, below healthy controls. The multiple sclerosis repertoire cluster had no clinical or MRI feature associated with it.

The sample comprised PBMCs. This chain links TRBV9 with TRBJ2-2, with TRBD1 identical over 7 bases. This clonotype was obtained from a woman aged 25-40 years with multiple sclerosis. The CDR3 DNA follows: TGTGCCAGCAGCCCGGGACAGCCCGGGGAGCTGTTTTTT. Its translation: CASSPGQPGELFF.